This T cell receptor beta chain was obtained from a study of long-term antiretroviral therapy in people with HIV. Concerning this clone: Its cognate antigen is unknown.

Treatment of all HIV participants took place in the United States. Version v3.0 of the immunoSEQ assay was performed at survey level. Assay used: immunoSEQ multiplex PCR; TCRdb lists only in-frame clones, some missing. The data contain 20,000 to 25,000 clones, around 80% of them seen just once; the ten biggest clones take up more than 5.5%. The CDR3 extends over 14 amino acids. V lost 3 bases and J 2 bases, leaving 8 bases between the germline ends. Germline CDR1 reads SGHRS; CDR2 reads YFSETQ. Notes on the study in general: Repertoires from HIV showed CDR3 length ranges narrower than those of controls. Regardless of time point, clones expanded before ART dominated the repertoire.

The source of this sequence is a man aged 30 to 45 with HIV. The rearrangement joins TRBV5-1 to TRBJ2-2; D may match TRBD1 or TRBD2 (5 bases each). This sample comprised unsorted PBMCs, obtained 1.5 years after starting antiretroviral therapy. The CDR3 DNA is TGCGCCAGCAGCTGGGACCCAAACACCGGGGAGCTGTTTTTT. This translates into CASSWDPNTGELFF. Full variable domain (outside the CDR3, taken from reference TRBV5-1 and TRBJ2-2): KAGVTQTPRYLIKTRGQQVTLSCSPISGHRSVSWYQQTPGQGLQFLFEYFSETQRNKGNFPGRFSGRQFSNSRSEMNVSTLELGDSALYLCASSWDPNTGELFFGEGSRLTVL.